The 30 T cell receptor beta chains below come from one sample, sequenced in a study of beta chain features in type 1 diabetes. TCRB transcripts that were expressed got sequenced, as all of the isolated RNA had been reverse transcribed. Some clones are missing from TCRdb's copy, which holds only in-frame ones; the method was immunoSEQ multiplex PCR. The table has hundreds of thousands of clones, around 12% seen once; the top ten hold 0.017%. Specimen: naive CD4+ T cells from blood. The receptors were gathered from a man between 18 and 29 years old in good health.

This clone has just a few counts. The CDR3 protein is CASSGTGYTGELFF. The CDR3 DNA follows: TGCGCCAGCAGCGGGACAGGATACACCGGGGAGCTGTTTTTT. This chain uses TRBV5-1 with TRBJ2-2, with TRBD1 matching over 8 bases. Trimming cost V 4 bases and J 3 bases; bases outside gene matches: 2. Germline V gives CDR1 SGHRS, CDR2 YFSETQ. The CDR3 extends over 14 amino acids.

This clone was recorded a few times. The CDR3 DNA reads TGTGCCAGCAGGACACAGGGTCCGAGCAATGAGCAGTTCTTC. The encoded protein is CASRTQGPSNEQFF. The chain employs TRBV28 and TRBJ2-1, with D tentatively TRBD1 (6 bases). V lost 6 bases to trimming and J lost 6 bases, with 15 bases between them. Germline V CDR1 and CDR2: MDHEN, SYDVKM. This CDR3 spans 14 amino acids.

Only a few counts were recorded for this clone. This sequence joins TRBV5-1 and TRBJ1-1; TRBD1 matches 10 bases. The CDR3 spans 18 residues. Germline CDR1 SGHRS, CDR2 YFSETQ. Germline trimming cut 1 base from V and 0 bases from J; bases unmatched to any gene: 9. The CDR3 reads CASSLILDRGILNTEAFF. CDR3 DNA sequence: TGCGCCAGCAGCTTGATTTTGGACAGGGGGATCCTGAACACTGAAGCTTTCTTT. Complete variable domain (other parts from reference TRBV5-1 and TRBJ1-1): KAGVTQTPRYLIKTRGQQVTLSCSPISGHRSVSWYQQTPGQGLQFLFEYFSETQRNKGNFPGRFSGRQFSNSRSEMNVSTLELGDSALYLCASSLILDRGILNTEAFFGQGTRLTVV.

The V gene is TRBV18, the J gene TRBJ1-2; D is undetermined. This CDR3 has 13 residues. CDR1 KGHSH and CDR2 LQKENI come from the germline V gene. Trimming left V 3 bases short and J 5 bases short, with 10 bases between. As DNA, the CDR3 is TGTGCCAGCTCACCCACACGTGATTATGGCTACACCTTC. Amino acid sequence: CASSPTRDYGYTF.

This clone was detected only a few times. This CDR3 is CASSPSGGGETQYF. Here the CDR3 DNA reads TGTGCCAGCAGTCCAAGCGGGGGGGGTGAGACCCAGTACTTC. The chain joins TRBV7-2 to TRBJ2-5; 10 bases align to TRBD2. This CDR3 region has 14 residues. CDR1 is SGHTA, CDR2 FQGNSA, per germline. Trimming took 6 bases from V and 5 from J; bases not matched to a gene: 6.

This clone was picked up a small number of times. V is TRBV5-1 and J is TRBJ2-7; D is uncertain. The CDR3 runs 13 residues. CDR1 SGHRS and CDR2 YFSETQ come from the germline V gene. V lost 2 bases and J lost 0, with 6 bases in between. The CDR3: CASSFTSSYEQYF. The CDR3 nucleotides are TGCGCCAGCAGCTTCACGAGCTCCTACGAGCAGTACTTC.

There are a few counts of this clone. The chain links TRBV5-8 to TRBJ2-5; 9 nucleotides align to TRBD2. Germline lookup yields CDR1 SGHTS and CDR2 YDEGEE. The CDR3 is 16 residues long. V was pared by 4 bases and J by 4 bases, with 11 bases of the junction left unmatched. CDR3 sequence reads: CASSAGTSRTAETQYF. CDR3 nucleotides: TGTGCCAGCAGCGCCGGGACTAGCCGAACGGCAGAGACCCAGTACTTC.

J is TRBJ2-5 and V is TRBV4-2; 9 bases agree with TRBD2. V was clipped by 1 base and J by 4 bases; unmatched bases: 7. This CDR3 comprises 16 residues. Germline assignment: CDR1 LGHNA and CDR2 YNFKEQ. The DNA for the CDR3 is TGTGCCAGCAGCCAAGCCGGTGGGACTAGCATAGAGACCCAGTACTTC. Translating it yields CASSQAGGTSIETQYF.

This clone was observed a handful of times. The chain couples TRBV10-3 to TRBJ2-5, with 9 nucleotides matching TRBD1. CDR1 is ENHRY, CDR2 SYGVKD, per germline. The CDR3 extends over 15 amino acids. V shed 0 bases, J shed 3 bases, and the junction held 2 bases outside the gene matches. CDR3 DNA: TGTGCCATCAGTGAGTCGGGGGACAGGGAAGAGACCCAGTACTTC. Amino acids: CAISESGDREETQYF.

The chain is built from TRBV28 and TRBJ2-7; 7 bases map to TRBD1. Germline CDR1 reads MDHEN; CDR2 reads SYDVKM. Unmatched junction bases numbered 8, after V lost 5 bases and J lost 1 base. The CDR3 length is 15 residues. The DNA for the CDR3 is TGTGCCAGCAGTCCCTCAGACAGGGATTCCTACGAGCAGTACTTC. It codes for CASSPSDRDSYEQYF.

This clone showed up just a few times. This rearrangement joins TRBV28 to TRBJ1-1; possible D gene TRBD1, 6 bases. V gave up 4 bases and J gave up 4 bases, with 10 bases separating them. In germline, CDR1 is MDHEN, CDR2 SYDVKM. The CDR3 totals 13 residues. CDR3: CASSYRVGTEAFF. The DNA of the CDR3 is TGTGCCAGCAGTTACAGGGTCGGCACTGAAGCTTTCTTT.

This clone was found a few times. The chain employs TRBV7-2 and TRBJ2-3, with 7 bases identical to TRBD2. Trimming at V came to 2 bases and at J to 3 bases, leaving 2 bases not matched to a gene. In germline, CDR1 is SGHTA, CDR2 FQGNSA. This CDR3 contains 14 residues. CDR3 in DNA: TGTGCCAGCAGCTTAATGGGGGGGACAGATACGCAGTATTTT. It specifies CASSLMGGTDTQYF.

The CDR3 loop reads CASSPREGSNQPQHF. The CDR3 nucleotides read TGTGCCAGCAGCCCTAGGGAGGGGAGCAATCAGCCCCAGCATTTT. The chain recombines TRBV7-2 with TRBJ1-5; D is perhaps TRBD1 (5 bases). Germline V gives CDR1 SGHTA, CDR2 FQGNSA. The CDR3 covers 15 residues. The V end was cut by 5 bases, the J end by 1 base, with 12 bases between.

A few counts support this clone. This rearrangement joins TRBV30 to TRBJ2-7; 8 bases match TRBD1. Germline V gene lookup returns CDR1 GTSNPN and CDR2 SVGIG (reference sequence). The CDR3 loop spans 15 amino acids. The V gene end was trimmed by 6 bases and the J gene end by 2 bases; junction bases not matched to a gene: 12. The CDR3 DNA is TGTGCCTGCAGCACGTCCCGGACAGGGACCTACGAGCAGTACTTC. The encoded protein is CACSTSRTGTYEQYF.

This rearrangement joins TRBV5-1 to TRBJ1-2; 8 bases match TRBD1. Trimming took 2 bases from V and 0 from J; bases not matched to a gene: 3. The CDR3 loop spans 15 amino acids. Germline V gene lookup returns CDR1 SGHRS and CDR2 YFSETQ. The DNA of the CDR3 is TGCGCCAGCAGCTTTCTACAGGGGGCTAACTATGGCTACACCTTC. Translation: CASSFLQGANYGYTF.

The CDR3 reads CAFFLQGVSITEAFF. Here the CDR3 DNA reads TGTGCCTTCTTTTTACAGGGGGTGTCGATCACTGAAGCTTTCTTT. The chain links TRBV30 to TRBJ1-1; 8 nucleotides align to TRBD1. This CDR3 is 15 amino acids long. Trimming cost V 7 bases and J 4 bases; bases outside gene matches: 14. Germline CDR1 reads GTSNPN; CDR2 reads SVGIG (reference sequence).

This clone was observed a handful of times. The genes are TRBV30 and TRBJ1-4, with 12 nucleotides matching TRBD1. CDR1 and CDR2 (germline): GTSNPN, SVGIG (reference sequence). The CDR3 contains 14 residues. With 2 bases clipped from V and 7 bases from J, the junction kept 2 bases outside the gene matches. CDR3 nucleotides: TGTGCCTGGAGTCGGGACAGGGGGCTTGAAAAACTGTTTTTT. Protein sequence: CAWSRDRGLEKLFF. Variable domain in full (rest from reference TRBV30 and TRBJ1-4): SQTIHQWPATLVQPVGSPLSLECTVEGTSNPNLYWYRQAAGRGLQLLFYSVGIGQISSEVPQNLSASRPQDRQFILSSKKLLLSDSGFYLCAWSRDRGLEKLFFGSGTQLSVL.

This clone was picked up a small number of times. This sequence joins TRBV7-2 and TRBJ2-1; 8 bases line up with TRBD2. Germline CDR1 and CDR2: SGHTA and FQGNSA. J gave up 12 bases and V 3 bases, and 4 bases lay outside the gene matches. The CDR3 consists of 12 residues. In nucleotides, the CDR3 is TGTGCCAGCAGCTTTGAGGCGGGGGGGCAGTTCTTC. This encodes CASSFEAGGQFF.

There are a few counts of this clone. The rearrangement links TRBV19 to TRBJ1-2, with unresolved D. The V gene lost 3 bases and the J gene lost 7 bases, with 9 bases spanning the gap. CDR1 and CDR2 from the germline V gene are LNHDA and SQIVND (reference sequence). The CDR3 runs to 12 residues. The chain's CDR3 is CASSIQAGGYTF. In nucleotides, the CDR3 is TGTGCCAGTAGTATTCAGGCCGGTGGCTACACCTTC.

The chain has TRBV19 and TRBJ2-6; the D gene is possibly TRBD2 (5 bases). The CDR3 runs to 15 residues. CDR1 and CDR2 (germline): LNHDA, SQIVND (reference sequence). V was cut by 3 bases and J by 3 bases, with 9 bases left in between. CDR3 sequence (DNA): TGTGCCAGTAGTATTTCGAGGGATGGGGCCAACGTCCTGACTTTC. Protein product: CASSISRDGANVLTF.

The chain combines TRBV30 with TRBJ1-2; TRBD1 aligns across 8 bases. The CDR3 is made up of 13 amino acids. Germline V gene lookup returns CDR1 GTSNPN and CDR2 SVGIG (reference sequence). Trimming cost V 2 bases and J 7 bases; bases outside gene matches: 6. CDR3 coding DNA: TGTGCCTGGAGTATATACACAGGGGGTGGCTACACCTTC. Its protein is CAWSIYTGGGYTF.

A few counts support this clone. V is TRBV7-2 and J is TRBJ2-1; 7 nucleotides agree with TRBD2. Germline CDR1 is SGHTA and CDR2 is FQGNSA. The CDR3 covers 15 residues. With 3 bases clipped from V and 5 bases from J, the junction kept 7 bases outside the gene matches. This chain's CDR3 is CASSFLAGDNNEQFF. DNA of the CDR3: TGTGCCAGCAGCTTTCTGGCGGGGGATAACAATGAGCAGTTCTTC.

V and J are TRBV4-2 and TRBJ2-1, with D possibly TRBD2 on 5 matching bases. Germline loops: CDR1 LGHNA, CDR2 YNFKEQ. CDR3 size: 15 residues. V shed 4 bases and J shed 0 bases, with 10 bases lying between them. The CDR3 sequence: CASSPDSISYNEQFF. The CDR3 DNA reads as TGTGCCAGCAGCCCGGACTCGATCTCCTACAATGAGCAGTTCTTC.

This chain connects TRBV5-6 to TRBJ1-1, with D perhaps TRBD1 (6 bases). The CDR3 runs 14 residues. Germline CDR1 reads SGHDT; CDR2 reads YYEEEE. The germline V and J ends were trimmed by 4 bases and 0 bases, with 10 bases remaining between them. The CDR3 sequence is CASSGGQLNTEAFF. The CDR3 nucleotides read TGTGCCAGCAGCGGTGGACAGCTGAACACTGAAGCTTTCTTT.

The V call is TRBV5-6, the J call TRBJ2-2; 8 bases are shared with TRBD1. In germline, CDR1 is SGHDT, CDR2 YYEEEE. V was clipped by 9 bases and J by 3 bases; unmatched bases: 10. This CDR3 has 15 amino acids. The CDR3 here is CATSDRVRDTGELFF. The CDR3 DNA reads as TGTGCCACTTCGGACAGGGTGCGTGACACCGGGGAGCTGTTTTTT.

The chain is built from TRBV4-3 and TRBJ1-5; 10 bases align to TRBD1. This CDR3 contains 14 residues. Trimming took 5 bases from V and 4 from J; bases not matched to a gene: 2. Germline CDR1 reads LGHNA; CDR2 reads YSLEER. Here the CDR3 DNA reads TGCGCCAGCAGCTTGGGACAGGGGAATCAGCCCCAGCATTTT. Amino acid sequence: CASSLGQGNQPQHF.

V gene TRBV4-2 combines with J gene TRBJ2-7, with 7 bases fitting TRBD1. This CDR3 contains 18 residues. CDR1 and CDR2 (germline): LGHNA, YNFKEQ. The ends lost 4 bases at V and 1 base at J; junction bases unmatched: 16. The CDR3 reads CASSPRLIPGQTSYEQYF. The DNA for the CDR3 is TGTGCCAGCAGCCCCCGCCTAATACCGGGACAGACTTCCTACGAGCAGTACTTC.

This clone was picked up a small number of times. Different DNA sequences within this sample yield the same CDR3. The genes are TRBV6-6 and TRBJ1-5; 8 positions match TRBD1. The CDR3 extends over 14 amino acids. The trim removed 5 bases at V and 2 bases at J, leaving 2 bases unmatched. CDR1 is MNHNY and CDR2 is SVGAGI in the germline V gene (reference sequence). The DNA of the CDR3 is TGTGCCAGCAGTCCGGACAGGGGCAATCAGCCCCAGCATTTT. Its translation is CASSPDRGNQPQHF.

The chain is built from TRBV25-1 and TRBJ2-7, with 8 nucleotides matching TRBD1. With 4 bases clipped from V and 5 bases from J, the junction kept 7 bases outside the gene matches. The germline V gene has CDR1 MGHDK and CDR2 SYGVNS. The CDR3 contains 14 residues. The CDR3 loop reads CASSVSGTGNEQYF. The CDR3 bases are TGTGCCAGCAGTGTATCCGGGACAGGTAACGAGCAGTACTTC.

The rearrangement links TRBV6-5 to TRBJ1-1; 7 bases align to TRBD1. CDR3 length equals 13 residues. CDR1 MNHEY and CDR2 SVGAGI come from the germline V gene. The trim removed 7 bases at V and 4 bases at J, leaving 6 bases unmatched. CDR3 in DNA: TGTGCCAGCATCCAGACAGGGACCACTGAAGCTTTCTTT. Translation gives CASIQTGTTEAFF.